A selection of T cell receptor beta chains follows, all from one sample in a study of blood T cell repertoires in COVID-19. TCRdb's copy holds only in-frame clones and misses some; the assay was immunoSEQ multiplex PCR. The table shows about 220,000 clones, with about four fifths occurring only once. The sample taken for sequencing was peripheral blood. These receptors all come from a woman under 40 who had recovered from COVID-19. Both conserved end residues are part of each CDR3. The order of the fields is V gene, clone size, D gene, J gene, CDR3 DNA, CDR3 protein. The D gene is left open where the match is weak. The size entry is marked missing in some rows and otherwise reads once, few, many or a size class.

V gene: TRBV9
clone size: few
D gene: TRBD2
J gene: TRBJ2-3
CDR3 DNA: TGTGCCAGCAGCGCCAAGGGGCGGGAGTCGATCGCAGATACGCAGTATTTT
CDR3 protein: CASSAKGRESIADTQYF

V gene: TRBV2
clone size: .
D gene: .
J gene: TRBJ2-5
CDR3 DNA: TGTGCCATGCAGGGGACTACCCAAGAGACCCAGTACTTC
CDR3 protein: CAMQGTTQETQYF

V gene: TRBV6-5
clone size: once
D gene: TRBD2
J gene: TRBJ2-7
CDR3 DNA: TGTGCCAGCTTTAGCGGGACCGAGCAGTACTTC
CDR3 protein: CASFSGTEQYF

V gene: TRBV7-9
clone size: once
D gene: .
J gene: TRBJ2-3
CDR3 DNA: TGTGCCAGCAGCTTAGTGGCGGGTAGGACAGATACGCAGTATTTT
CDR3 protein: CASSLVAGRTDTQYF

V gene: TRBV25-1
clone size: .
D gene: .
J gene: TRBJ2-5
CDR3 DNA: TGTGCCAGCAGTGAATACACAGGGTTAAAGGAGACCCAGTACTTC
CDR3 protein: CASSEYTGLKETQYF

V gene: TRBV11-2
clone size: .
D gene: TRBD2
J gene: TRBJ2-1
CDR3 DNA: TGTGCCAGCAGCTTAGGGACCCTAGCGGGAGTGTTTAATGAGCAGTTCTTC
CDR3 protein: CASSLGTLAGVFNEQFF

V gene: TRBV19
clone size: .
D gene: .
J gene: TRBJ1-1
CDR3 DNA: TGTGCCAGTAGTATAAGGCGTCAGTTTTCAGGGCGGCGGACTGAAGCTTTCTTT
CDR3 protein: CASSIRRQFSGRRTEAFF

V gene: TRBV7-9
clone size: .
D gene: .
J gene: TRBJ2-3
CDR3 DNA: TGTGCCAGCAGCCCTCGATCTAGCGCAGATACGCAGTATTTT
CDR3 protein: CASSPRSSADTQYF

V gene: TRBV30
clone size: .
D gene: .
J gene: TRBJ2-3
CDR3 DNA: TGTGCCTGGAGTGTAAATTTCGAGCGGTTAGCCCGCACAGATACGCAGTATTTT
CDR3 protein: CAWSVNFERLARTDTQYF

V gene: TRBV14
clone size: .
D gene: TRBD1
J gene: TRBJ1-1
CDR3 DNA: TGTGCCAGCAGCCAAGCCTACGGACAGGGAAGGACTGAAGCTTTCTTT
CDR3 protein: CASSQAYGQGRTEAFF

V gene: TRBV7-3
clone size: .
D gene: .
J gene: TRBJ2-5
CDR3 DNA: TGTGCCAGCAGCTCCTCAGCGGCTCCTGTGGAGACCCAGTACTTC
CDR3 protein: CASSSSAAPVETQYF

V gene: TRBV29-1
clone size: .
D gene: .
J gene: TRBJ2-3
CDR3 DNA: TGCAGCGTTGTGGGCGGGCTCACAGATACGCAGTATTTT
CDR3 protein: CSVVGGLTDTQYF

V gene: TRBV4-2
clone size: .
D gene: .
J gene: TRBJ2-3
CDR3 DNA: TGTGCCAGCAGCCAAGCGGGAGCTGTGACAGATACGCAGTATTTT
CDR3 protein: CASSQAGAVTDTQYF

V gene: TRBV7-9
clone size: few
D gene: TRBD2
J gene: TRBJ2-3
CDR3 DNA: TGTGCCAGCAGCCCCTGGGGAGGGTTTACGACAGATACGCAGTATTTT
CDR3 protein: CASSPWGGFTTDTQYF

V gene: TRBV30
clone size: .
D gene: .
J gene: TRBJ2-1
CDR3 DNA: TGTGCCCTAGCAAGCCAGGCTTTACGGGGCTACAATGAGCAGTTCTTC
CDR3 protein: CALASQALRGYNEQFF

V gene: TRBV7-9
clone size: .
D gene: .
J gene: TRBJ2-2
CDR3 DNA: TGTGCCAGCAGCATAGAGAGGGTGGACACCGGGGAGCTGTTTTTT
CDR3 protein: CASSIERVDTGELFF

V gene: TRBV5-1
clone size: .
D gene: TRBD2
J gene: TRBJ2-5
CDR3 DNA: TGCGCCAGCAGCTGGACTAGCGGGCCGTACCAAGAGACCCAGTACTTC
CDR3 protein: CASSWTSGPYQETQYF

V gene: TRBV5-1
clone size: .
D gene: TRBD2
J gene: TRBJ2-1
CDR3 DNA: TGCGCCAGCAGCACGGCGGGAGTGTCCTACAATGAGCAGTTCTTC
CDR3 protein: CASSTAGVSYNEQFF

V gene: TRBV29-1
clone size: .
D gene: TRBD2
J gene: TRBJ2-3
CDR3 DNA: TGCAGCGTTCTTGGGACTAGCGGTTCTAGCACAGATACGCAGTATTTT
CDR3 protein: CSVLGTSGSSTDTQYF

V gene: TRBV3-1/TRBV3-2
clone size: .
D gene: TRBD2
J gene: TRBJ2-3
CDR3 DNA: TGTGCCAGCAGCCCCTGGGGGGGGAGCACGGATACGCAGTATTTT
CDR3 protein: CASSPWGGSTDTQYF

V gene: TRBV6-5
clone size: .
D gene: TRBD1
J gene: TRBJ2-7
CDR3 DNA: TGTGCCAGCAGCATCGACAGGGACCCCTACGAGCAGTACTTC
CDR3 protein: CASSIDRDPYEQYF

V gene: TRBV20-1
clone size: .
D gene: .
J gene: TRBJ2-2
CDR3 DNA: TGCAGTGCTAGTCTATCCTCGACCGGGGAGCTGTTTTTT
CDR3 protein: CSASLSSTGELFF

V gene: TRBV19
clone size: .
D gene: .
J gene: TRBJ2-5
CDR3 DNA: TGTGCCAGTAGTATCAATTCACAGGGTAGGGAAGGGACCCAGTACTTC
CDR3 protein: CASSINSQGREGTQYF

V gene: TRBV10-3
clone size: .
D gene: TRBD2
J gene: TRBJ2-1
CDR3 DNA: TGTGCCATCAGTGAGCCCACTAGCGGGAGGGCCGTCTACAATGAGCAGTTCTTC
CDR3 protein: CAISEPTSGRAVYNEQFF

V gene: TRBV6-2/TRBV6-3
clone size: .
D gene: TRBD2
J gene: TRBJ2-5
CDR3 DNA: TGTGCCAGCAGTTACGGTTCTAGCGGGAGAGCTAAGGCCAAAGAGACCCAGTACTTC
CDR3 protein: CASSYGSSGRAKAKETQYF

V gene: TRBV6-5
clone size: .
D gene: TRBD1
J gene: TRBJ2-1
CDR3 DNA: TGTGCCAGCAGCCGGACAGGGGAGAATGAGCAGTTCTTC
CDR3 protein: CASSRTGENEQFF

V gene: TRBV5-1
clone size: few
D gene: TRBD2
J gene: TRBJ2-3
CDR3 DNA: TGCGCCAGCACCTTAGCGGGAGGGCCTACAGATACGCAGTATTTT
CDR3 protein: CASTLAGGPTDTQYF

V gene: TRBV5-5
clone size: .
D gene: TRBD2
J gene: TRBJ2-5
CDR3 DNA: TGTGCCAGCAGCCAAGGACTAGCGGGAGAGGAGACCCAGTACTTC
CDR3 protein: CASSQGLAGEETQYF

V gene: TRBV19
clone size: .
D gene: .
J gene: TRBJ2-5
CDR3 DNA: TGTGCCAGTAGTTCGATACCTAGTCTGGAGACCCAGTACTTC
CDR3 protein: CASSSIPSLETQYF

V gene: TRBV19
clone size: .
D gene: .
J gene: TRBJ1-4
CDR3 DNA: TGTGCCAGTAGACAGGTCGGGGGACTGTTTTTT
CDR3 protein: CASRQVGGLFF

V gene: TRBV30
clone size: once
D gene: .
J gene: TRBJ2-7
CDR3 DNA: TGTGCCGCCGGAGAGGGTTGGTACGAGCAGTACTTC
CDR3 protein: CAAGEGWYEQYF

V gene: TRBV5-4
clone size: .
D gene: TRBD1
J gene: TRBJ2-6
CDR3 DNA: TGTGCCAGCAGCGTGGACAGGGCTGGGGCCAACGTCCTGACTTTC
CDR3 protein: CASSVDRAGANVLTF

V gene: TRBV5-6
clone size: .
D gene: TRBD1
J gene: TRBJ2-5
CDR3 DNA: TGTGCCAGCAGCCCACAGGGGGGCGAGACCCAGTACTTC
CDR3 protein: CASSPQGGETQYF

V gene: TRBV28
clone size: .
D gene: TRBD2
J gene: TRBJ2-7
CDR3 DNA: TGTGCCAGCAGTTCCCCCGAAACACGGACTAGCGGCTACGAGCAGTACTTC
CDR3 protein: CASSSPETRTSGYEQYF

V gene: TRBV6-5
clone size: .
D gene: TRBD1
J gene: TRBJ1-4
CDR3 DNA: TGTGCCAGCAGTCCGGGACAGGCGTGGGAAAAACTGTTTTTT
CDR3 protein: CASSPGQAWEKLFF

V gene: TRBV5-6
clone size: .
D gene: TRBD2
J gene: TRBJ2-6
CDR3 DNA: TGTGCCAGCAGCTTTTTGAGACTAGCGGGAGACGGGGCCAACGTCCTGACTTTC
CDR3 protein: CASSFLRLAGDGANVLTF

V gene: TRBV19
clone size: .
D gene: .
J gene: TRBJ2-3
CDR3 DNA: TGTGCCAGTAGACTACTAGGCGGCACAGATACGCAGTATTTT
CDR3 protein: CASRLLGGTDTQYF

V gene: TRBV21-1
clone size: .
D gene: .
J gene: TRBJ2-5
CDR3 DNA: TGTGCCAGCAGCCCACCGACAGGGGCGGATGAAGAGACCCAGTACTTC
CDR3 protein: CASSPPTGADEETQYF

V gene: TRBV27
clone size: .
D gene: .
J gene: TRBJ2-1
CDR3 DNA: TGTGCCAGCAGTTTATGGCAGGGTCCCTACAATGAGCAGTTCTTC
CDR3 protein: CASSLWQGPYNEQFF

V gene: TRBV11-2
clone size: .
D gene: TRBD1
J gene: TRBJ1-1
CDR3 DNA: TGTGCCAGCAGCTCAATCAGGGGGCGTGGAACTGAAGCTTTCTTT
CDR3 protein: CASSSIRGRGTEAFF

V gene: TRBV10-2
clone size: .
D gene: TRBD2
J gene: TRBJ2-6
CDR3 DNA: TGCGCCAGCAGTGAGTCGGACGGGAGGGGCTCTGGGGCCAACGTCCTGACTTTC
CDR3 protein: CASSESDGRGSGANVLTF

V gene: TRBV12-5
clone size: .
D gene: .
J gene: TRBJ1-1
CDR3 DNA: TGTGCTAGTGGTTTGGTACCGACGCGGGGCACTGAAGCTTTCTTT
CDR3 protein: CASGLVPTRGTEAFF

V gene: TRBV19
clone size: .
D gene: TRBD2
J gene: TRBJ2-1
CDR3 DNA: TGTGCCAGTAGTAATAGCGGGAGGTTTTACAATGAGCAGTTCTTC
CDR3 protein: CASSNSGRFYNEQFF

V gene: TRBV6-5
clone size: .
D gene: TRBD2
J gene: TRBJ2-1
CDR3 DNA: TGTGCCAAAGGGACTAGCGGGAGGATTCACAATGAGCAGTTCTTC
CDR3 protein: CAKGTSGRIHNEQFF

V gene: TRBV19
clone size: .
D gene: TRBD2
J gene: TRBJ2-2
CDR3 DNA: TGTGCCAGTCATAGCGGGAGGGGCACCGGGGAGCTGTTTTTT
CDR3 protein: CASHSGRGTGELFF

V gene: TRBV10-2
clone size: once
D gene: TRBD2
J gene: TRBJ2-7
CDR3 DNA: TGCGCCAGCACCACGCCAGCGGGAGGGTACGAGCAGTACTTC
CDR3 protein: CASTTPAGGYEQYF

V gene: TRBV5-1
clone size: .
D gene: TRBD2
J gene: TRBJ2-2
CDR3 DNA: TGCGCCTCCCGGGGGGGTGACACCGGGGAGCTGTTTTTT
CDR3 protein: CASRGGDTGELFF

V gene: TRBV27
clone size: .
D gene: .
J gene: TRBJ1-2
CDR3 DNA: TGTGCCACCCTGGGACTGAAAGGCTACACCTTC
CDR3 protein: CATLGLKGYTF

V gene: TRBV6-5
clone size: few
D gene: .
J gene: TRBJ2-1
CDR3 DNA: TGTGCCAGCAGCCTATCACAGGGCCCCTACAATGAGCAGTTCTTC
CDR3 protein: CASSLSQGPYNEQFF

V gene: TRBV12-3/TRBV12-4
clone size: .
D gene: .
J gene: TRBJ1-3
CDR3 DNA: TGTGCCAGCAGTTTGCTTACGGACACCATATATTTT
CDR3 protein: CASSLLTDTIYF

V gene: TRBV11-2
clone size: .
D gene: .
J gene: TRBJ1-1
CDR3 DNA: TGTGCCAGCAGCAACCGGGCCCAGGGAACTGAAGCTTTCTTT
CDR3 protein: CASSNRAQGTEAFF

V gene: TRBV18
clone size: .
D gene: TRBD1
J gene: TRBJ2-7
CDR3 DNA: TGTGCCAGCTCACTAGGGGGACAGACCTACGAGCAGTACTTC
CDR3 protein: CASSLGGQTYEQYF

V gene: TRBV28
clone size: .
D gene: TRBD1
J gene: TRBJ1-1
CDR3 DNA: TGTGCCAGCAGTCGCCTCGGGACAGGGGCCACTGAAGCTTTCTTT
CDR3 protein: CASSRLGTGATEAFF